The TCR beta chain under discussion was sequenced for a study of cytomegalovirus exposure and HLA in healthy donors. General study results and limits: Per published reports, the classifier diagnosed cytomegalovirus status with high specificity and sensitivity.

The repertoire was sequenced with immunoSEQ multiplex PCR; TCRdb's copy has only in-frame clones and lacks some. The data show 200,000 to 250,000 clones, roughly 88% seen once. This clone was recorded only once. What it recognizes is unknown. This TCR was recovered from a woman aged 18-29 years in good health and CMV-seronegative. Sequencing input: PBMCs.

The CDR3 is CASSLGGPAYGSGTEAFF. The CDR3 DNA is TGTGCCAGCAGCTTAGGTGGGCCAGCGTACGGCTCGGGGACTGAAGCTTTCTTT. V usage is TRBV7-2 and J usage is TRBJ1-1; D is uncertain. The V gene lost 1 base and the J gene lost 5 bases, with 23 bases spanning the gap. The CDR3 is 18 amino acids. Germline CDR1 and CDR2: SGHTA and FQGNSA.